A selection of T cell receptor beta chains follows, all from one sample in a study of blood T cells in healthy people across ages. Each CDR3 protein is one row after TCRdb ran MiXCR on the 5' RACE reads. Among 750,000 to 950,000 distinct CDR3 sequences listed, just under 30% were seen once. The sample was also reused in another study, on T cells of mothers and their children.

The sequencing input was blood. The receptor source for this set is a woman in her 40s in good health. Each CDR3 is given with its conserved first and last residue. D genes are given only for firm matches. Clone size is not always given. Where it is, it says once, few, many or a class for expanded clones.

>-|TRBJ2-3|TRBD2|TRBV2
TGTGCCAGCAGTATAGCGGGGCGCCTCACAGATACGCAGTATTTT
CASSIAGRLTDTQYF
>-|TRBJ1-1|-|TRBV20-1
TGCAGTGCCCACCCAGGGGCAGTTAACACTGAAGCTTTCTTT
CSAHPGAVNTEAFF
>many|TRBJ2-7|-|TRBV12-3/TRBV12-4
TGTGCCAGCAGTTTAGTGGGGGCCGGAACCTACGAGCAGTACTTC
CASSLVGAGTYEQYF
>few|TRBJ2-3|-|TRBV3-1
TGTGCCAGCAGCCATAGGCTGACTAGCACAGATACGCAGTATTTT
CASSHRLTSTDTQYF
>-|TRBJ1-2|-|TRBV4-3
TGCGCCAGCAGCCAAGATTCGCAGGGTGAAAGCTACACCTTC
CASSQDSQGESYTF
>few|TRBJ2-7|-|TRBV7-2
TGTGCCAGCAGCCTGGGCATAGGGGGGGGTCGTAGCTCCTACGAGCAGTACTTC
CASSLGIGGGRSSYEQYF
>-|TRBJ2-5|TRBD2|TRBV19
TGTGCCAGTAGTATGAAGGCTAGCGGGGGCCCGGGGGAGACCCAGTACTTC
CASSMKASGGPGETQYF
>-|TRBJ2-1|-|TRBV7-9
TGTGCCAGCAGCTTAGCGGGGGGACTTTCTGGTGAGCAGTTCTTC
CASSLAGGLSGEQFF
>-|TRBJ2-1|-|TRBV6-1
TGTGCCAGCAGTGAAGAGAGTCGTCGGTTCTACAATGAGCAGTTCTTC
CASSEESRRFYNEQFF
>-|TRBJ2-1|TRBD2|TRBV20-1
TGCAGTGTCCAGCCGGGACTAGCGTCCAATGGGCAGTTCTTC
CSVQPGLASNGQFF
>-|TRBJ1-2|-|TRBV2
TGTGCCAGTAGGGAGCGGGCGCCTGCTAACTATGGCTACACCTTC
CASRERAPANYGYTF
>many|TRBJ2-7|-|TRBV24-1
TGTGCCACCTCGGACGGCTTTGAGCAGTACTTC
CATSDGFEQYF
>few|TRBJ2-1|TRBD2|TRBV20-1
TGCAGTGTTAACCCTCTAGCGGGACAGTCCTACAATGAGCAGTTCTTC
CSVNPLAGQSYNEQFF
>many|TRBJ2-6|-|TRBV28
TGTGCCAGCAGCCGAACGGGCTCTGGGGCCAACGTCCTGACTTTC
CASSRTGSGANVLTF
>many|TRBJ2-5|-|TRBV11-2
TGTGCCAGCAGCTTAGTCCCCGGGCTTCCCCAAGAGACCCAGTACTTC
CASSLVPGLPQETQYF
>once|TRBJ2-1|-|TRBV5-1
TGCGCCAGCAGCTTGGTACGTGGGACAACCTACAATGAGCAGTTCTTC
CASSLVRGTTYNEQFF
>few|TRBJ2-1|-|TRBV7-2
TGTGCCAGCAGCTTAGCGGGGGGGCGTCATGAGCAGTTCTTC
CASSLAGGRHEQFF
>-|TRBJ2-7|-|TRBV29-1
TGCAGCGTCCTTTCCAGTAAGACCTACGAGCAGTACTTC
CSVLSSKTYEQYF
>few|TRBJ2-7|-|TRBV7-6
TGTGCCAGCAGCCCCCAGGTGGCGGGGGCATACGAGCAGTACTTC
CASSPQVAGAYEQYF
>many|TRBJ1-6|-|TRBV11-2
TGTGCCAGCACCTTAGGGCTCGGGAATAGTTCACCCCTCCACTTT
CASTLGLGNSSPLHF
>-|TRBJ2-2|-|TRBV19
TGTGCCAGGAGTATAGCCAACACCGGGGAGCTGTTTTTT
CARSIANTGELFF
>-|TRBJ2-1|-|TRBV20-1
TGCAGTGCCCCCGGTGGGGGCTACAATGAGCAGTTCTTC
CSAPGGGYNEQFF
>few|TRBJ2-5|-|TRBV29-1
TGCAGCGCTGAACGGGGTAGCCCGACCCAGTACTTC
CSAERGSPTQYF
>-|TRBJ1-6|-|TRBV5-8
TGTGCCAGCAGCGCTCGGACCTCCTATAATTCACCCCTCCACTTT
CASSARTSYNSPLHF
>-|TRBJ1-5|-|TRBV28
TGTGCCAGCAGTTTTCGGTCAGGGTATCAGCCCCAGCATTTT
CASSFRSGYQPQHF
>-|TRBJ1-1|-|TRBV14
TGTGCCAGCAGCCAAGTGTGGCAGGGCAACACTGAAGCTTTCTTT
CASSQVWQGNTEAFF
>-|TRBJ1-2|-|TRBV7-9
TGTGCCAGCAGCTTAGACCCTTACTCAGGAGGAAATGGCTACACCTTC
CASSLDPYSGGNGYTF
>-|TRBJ2-1|TRBD2|TRBV7-9
TGTGCCAGCAGCTTAGACCTAGCGGGGGGGCGGCGGAATGAGCAGTTCTTC
CASSLDLAGGRRNEQFF
>-|TRBJ1-4|TRBD1|TRBV7-9
TGTGCCAGCAGCGCCACAGGGGGTGCTAATGAAAAACTGTTTTTT
CASSATGGANEKLFF
>few|TRBJ1-2|-|TRBV5-1
TGTGCCAGCAGCCCGGACATAAACTATGGCTACACCTTC
CASSPDINYGYTF
>few|TRBJ2-7|TRBD1|TRBV7-8
TGTGCCAGCAGCTTAGCCCGACAGGGGTCGATTGGCGAGCAGTACTTC
CASSLARQGSIGEQYF
>few|TRBJ1-1|TRBD1|TRBV2
TGTGCCGTAGACAGGGCGAGGGCTTTCTTT
CAVDRARAFF
>-|TRBJ2-1|-|TRBV7-9
TGTGCCAGCAGCACCCCTTCGGACGGGATGAGGTCTGAGCAGTTCTTC
CASSTPSDGMRSEQFF
>few|TRBJ2-3|-|TRBV7-2
TGTGCCAACAGCTTAGACACCTATACGCAGTATTTT
CANSLDTYTQYF
>few|TRBJ2-7|-|TRBV24-1
TGTGCCACCAGTGATGGCAGGGCGTTGGAGCAGTACTTC
CATSDGRALEQYF
>-|TRBJ1-2|TRBD1|TRBV7-2
TGTGCCAGCAGCTTAGTTTTGACAACCCAAGACAGGGCTAACTATGGCTACACCTTC
CASSLVLTTQDRANYGYTF
>-|TRBJ1-5|-|TRBV28
TGTGCCAGCAGTTTACAATACATTAGCAATCAGCCCCAGCATTTT
CASSLQYISNQPQHF
>once|TRBJ2-7|-|TRBV7-8
TGTGCCAGCAGCTTACTCCAAAAAAGAGGCTGGACTGAGCTTTTTTCCTACGAGCAGTACTTC
CASSLLQKRGWTELFSYEQYF
>many|TRBJ2-3|-|TRBV2
TGTGCCAGTGGACAACCCCCCACAGATACGCAGTATTTT
CASGQPPTDTQYF
>-|TRBJ2-1|-|TRBV20-1
TGCAGTGCTAAGGAGGACACCTACAATGAGCAGTTCTTC
CSAKEDTYNEQFF
>-|TRBJ1-1|TRBD1|TRBV6-2/TRBV6-3
TGTGCCAGCAGTAATACAGGGGTGGAAGCTTTCTTT
CASSNTGVEAFF
>many|TRBJ2-7|-|TRBV29-1
TGCAGCGTCACCGGGACGGAACTCTACGAGCAGTACTTC
CSVTGTELYEQYF
>few|TRBJ2-1|-|TRBV7-2
TGTGCCACCCAGCTACGGGGGCCCAGCGGGAATGAGCAGTTCTTC
CATQLRGPSGNEQFF
>-|TRBJ1-4|-|TRBV28
TGTGCCAGCGGACCCCGGCATGGACTGTTTTTT
CASGPRHGLFF
>-|TRBJ1-2|-|TRBV27
TGTGCCAGCAGTTTATGGGGATCTAACTATGGCTACACCTTC
CASSLWGSNYGYTF
>many|TRBJ2-7|TRBD2|TRBV12-3/TRBV12-4
TGTGCCAGCAGTTTACTAGCGGGGGGGCGAGAGCAGTACTTC
CASSLLAGGREQYF
>few|TRBJ1-2|TRBD1|TRBV28
TGTGCCAGCAGTACCTCCGGGACAGGGGGCGAAGGCTACACCTTC
CASSTSGTGGEGYTF
>few|TRBJ2-1|-|TRBV20-1
TGCAGTGCTAGGGGTGCGGGGCCCGCCTACAATGAGCAGTTCTTC
CSARGAGPAYNEQFF
>few|TRBJ2-3|-|TRBV4-1
TGCGCCAGCAGCCAAGAGGTCAGGGGCACAGATACGCAGTATTTT
CASSQEVRGTDTQYF
>few|TRBJ2-6|TRBD2|TRBV20-1
TGCAGTGCCCCGAGGCGGGGGAATGGGGCCAACGTCCCGACTTTC
CSAPRRGNGANVPTF
>-|TRBJ1-1|TRBD1|TRBV20-1
TGCAGTGCTAGTTCCTCAGGGGGTAGGAAAGCTTTCTTT
CSASSSGGRKAFF
>few|TRBJ2-3|TRBD2|TRBV10-3
TGTGCCATCAAGTCACGGGGGGGCAGCACAGATACGCAGTATTTT
CAIKSRGGSTDTQYF
>-|TRBJ2-3|TRBD2|TRBV5-1
TGCGCCAGCAGCTTCTATAGCGGGGCCACAGATACGCAGTATTTT
CASSFYSGATDTQYF
>-|TRBJ2-5|TRBD2|TRBV11-2
TGTGCCAGCAGCTCCACTATAAGATCTAAGCGGGGGAAAGAGACCCAGTACTTC
CASSSTIRSKRGKETQYF
>-|TRBJ2-3|-|TRBV20-1
TGCAGTGCCAAAATAGGGGTTGGAGATGCGCAGTATTTT
CSAKIGVGDAQYF
>many|TRBJ2-5|-|TRBV10-3
TGTGCCATCGGCAGCGTTATGGGGCAAGAGACCCAGTACTTC
CAIGSVMGQETQYF
>few|TRBJ2-5|TRBD1|TRBV19
TGTGCCAGTAGGGAAGGACAGGGCAATTCGGGGAAGACCCAGTACTTC
CASREGQGNSGKTQYF
>few|TRBJ1-1|-|TRBV7-9
TGTGCCAGCAGCACGGGACCGGCTCACATTGAAGCTTTCTTT
CASSTGPAHIEAFF
>few|TRBJ1-1|-|TRBV2
TGTGCCAGCAGTGTCGAGCAGACCATGAACACTGAAGCTTTCTTT
CASSVEQTMNTEAFF
>few|TRBJ1-1|-|TRBV6-5
TGTGCCAGCAGTTACGCGGGTGAAGCTTTCTTT
CASSYAGEAFF